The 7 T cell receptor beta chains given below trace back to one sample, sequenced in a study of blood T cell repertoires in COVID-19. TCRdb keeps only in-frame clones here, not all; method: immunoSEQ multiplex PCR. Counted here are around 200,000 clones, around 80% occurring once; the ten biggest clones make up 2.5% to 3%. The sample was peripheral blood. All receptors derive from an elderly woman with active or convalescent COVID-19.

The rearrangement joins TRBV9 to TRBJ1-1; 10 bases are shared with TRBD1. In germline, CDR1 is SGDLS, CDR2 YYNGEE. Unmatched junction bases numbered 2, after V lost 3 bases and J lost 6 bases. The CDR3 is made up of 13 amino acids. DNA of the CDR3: TGTGCCAGCAGCGCCGGGACAGGGGCTGAAGCTTTCTTT. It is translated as CASSAGTGAEAFF.

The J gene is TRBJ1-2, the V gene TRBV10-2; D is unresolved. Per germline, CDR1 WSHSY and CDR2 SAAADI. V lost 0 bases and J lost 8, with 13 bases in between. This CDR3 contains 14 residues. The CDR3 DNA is TGCGCCAGCAGTGAGTCGGTTGTGGGAGAAGGCTACACCTTC. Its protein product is CASSESVVGEGYTF.

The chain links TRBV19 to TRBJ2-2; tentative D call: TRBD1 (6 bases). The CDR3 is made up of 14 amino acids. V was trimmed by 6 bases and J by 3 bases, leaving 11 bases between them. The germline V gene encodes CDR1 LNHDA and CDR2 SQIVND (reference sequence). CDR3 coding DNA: TGTGCCAGTAGCCAGCCAGGGGACACCGGGGAGCTGTTTTTT. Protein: CASSQPGDTGELFF.

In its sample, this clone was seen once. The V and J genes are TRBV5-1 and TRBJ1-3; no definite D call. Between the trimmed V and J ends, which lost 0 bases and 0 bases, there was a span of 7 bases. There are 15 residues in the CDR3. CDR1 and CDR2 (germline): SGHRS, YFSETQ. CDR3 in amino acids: CASSLDGVSGNTIYF. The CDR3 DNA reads TGCGCCAGCAGCTTGGACGGGGTCTCTGGAAACACCATATATTTT.

CDR3 bases: TGTGCCAGCAGGGACAGCTCCACAGATACGCAGTATTTT. The encoded protein is CASRDSSTDTQYF. J is TRBJ2-3 and V is TRBV28, with D perhaps matching TRBD1 (6 bases). The CDR3 consists of 13 residues. Germline loops: CDR1 MDHEN, CDR2 SYDVKM. Trimming left V 6 bases short and J 2 bases short, with 9 bases between.

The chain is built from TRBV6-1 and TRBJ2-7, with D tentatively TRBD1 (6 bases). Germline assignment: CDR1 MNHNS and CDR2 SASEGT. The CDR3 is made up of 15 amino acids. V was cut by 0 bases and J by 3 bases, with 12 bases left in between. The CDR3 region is CASSEANRVNYEQYF. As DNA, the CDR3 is TGTGCCAGCAGTGAAGCGAACAGGGTAAACTACGAGCAGTACTTC.

The CDR3 sequence: CASSIDGTGGAGAFF. The CDR3, as DNA: TGTGCCAGTAGTATAGATGGGACAGGGGGCGCGGGTGCTTTCTTT. This chain joins TRBV19 and TRBJ1-1; 12 positions match TRBD1. The CDR3 is 15 amino acids. V was pared by 0 bases and J by 11 bases, with 7 bases of the junction left unmatched. Germline V gene data show CDR1 as LNHDA and CDR2 as SQIVND (reference sequence).